Listed below are T cell receptor beta chains from one sample, sequenced in a study of blood T cell repertoires in COVID-19. Assay used: immunoSEQ multiplex PCR; TCRdb lists only in-frame clones, some missing. The profile shows roughly 350,000 clones, approximately 81% of them singletons. Sequencing input: peripheral blood. All receptors derive from a woman aged 18-35 years with acute or convalescent COVID-19. Each CDR3 is given with its conserved first and last residue. The D gene is left open where the match is weak. A clone size is listed for some rows: how often the clone was seen (once, few, many), or a class if it is expanded.

clone_size,v_call,j_call,d_call,cdr3_aa,cdr3_nt
.,TRBV29-1,TRBJ2-1,.,CSGRDGHYNEQFF,TGCAGCGGGCGGGACGGCCACTACAATGAGCAGTTCTTC
.,TRBV12-3/TRBV12-4,TRBJ2-1,.,CASRGTYNEQFF,TGTGCCAGCAGGGGGACTTACAATGAGCAGTTCTTC
.,TRBV7-9,TRBJ1-3,.,CASSLVPGLSGNTIYF,TGTGCCAGCAGCCTAGTACCGGGACTCTCTGGAAACACCATATATTTT
.,TRBV28,TRBJ2-3,TRBD1,CASSFTTGFTDTQYF,TGTGCCAGCAGTTTCACGACAGGGTTCACAGATACGCAGTATTTT
.,TRBV7-9,TRBJ2-7,TRBD1,CASSPDRVNEQYF,TGTGCCAGCAGCCCGGACAGGGTTAACGAGCAGTACTTC
.,TRBV30,TRBJ2-7,.,CAWSVNSYEQYF,TGTGCCTGGAGTGTAAACAGCTACGAGCAGTACTTC
.,TRBV13,TRBJ1-1,.,CASSSVNTEAFF,TGTGCCAGCAGTTCAGTGAACACTGAAGCTTTCTTT
once,TRBV5-1,TRBJ1-1,.,CASSLGETQNTEAFF,TGCGCCAGCAGCTTGGGGGAGACCCAGAACACTGAAGCTTTCTTT
few,TRBV6-5,TRBJ1-4,TRBD1,CASRKPGGGEKLFF,TGTGCCAGCAGAAAGCCAGGGGGCGGGGAAAAACTGTTTTTT
.,TRBV25-1,TRBJ1-5,.,CASSEYEGQPQHF,TGTGCCAGCAGTGAATACGAGGGACAGCCCCAGCATTTT